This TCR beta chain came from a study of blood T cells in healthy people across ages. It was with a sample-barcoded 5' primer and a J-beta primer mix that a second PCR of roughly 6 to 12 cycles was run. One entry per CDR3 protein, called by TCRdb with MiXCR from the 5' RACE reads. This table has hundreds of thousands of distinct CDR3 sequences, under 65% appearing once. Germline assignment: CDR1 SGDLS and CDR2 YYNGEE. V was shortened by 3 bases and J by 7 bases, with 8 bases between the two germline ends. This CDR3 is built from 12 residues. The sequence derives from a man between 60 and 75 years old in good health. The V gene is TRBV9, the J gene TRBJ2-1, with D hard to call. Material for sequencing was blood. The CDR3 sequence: CASSARSNEQFF. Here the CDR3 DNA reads TGTGCCAGCAGCGCCCGCTCGAATGAGCAGTTCTTC.